This TCR beta chain was sequenced in a study of blood T cell repertoires in COVID-19. Overall study: Samples taken during acute and convalescent COVID-19 were collected in the United States, Italy and Spain. T cells, B-cell-depleted T cells, or PBMCs provided the cDNA or gDNA that served as material.

Per the original data handling: Quantification of nucleated cells was approximated via reference gene primer amplification. Method: immunoSEQ multiplex PCR; TCRdb's copy keeps in-frame clones and lacks some. The DNA was the basis for D and trimming; V, J and clone size are from that table. The table includes approximately 260,000 clones, about 88% detected once. The CDR3 is 14 residues long. Germline V CDR1 and CDR2: MNHEY, SMNVEV (reference sequence). Trimming removed 6 bases from V and 5 bases from J; junction bases left unmatched: 7. The sample comprised peripheral blood. V usage is TRBV27 and J usage is TRBJ1-2, with 9 nucleotides matching TRBD1. The receptor was isolated from a woman between 35 and 50 years old who had recovered from COVID-19. The CDR3: CASRRTGEKYGYTF. CDR3 nucleotide sequence: TGTGCCAGCAGAAGGACAGGGGAAAAGTATGGCTACACCTTC.